The clone carrying this T cell receptor beta chain was counted at least ten times. The antigen remains unidentified. This specimen comes from a study of neurological immune-mediated disorders. TCRdb reanalysed the 5' RACE reads using MiXCR and keeps one entry per CDR3 protein. Among roughly 52,000 distinct CDR3 sequences listed, approximately 6.2% were seen once. Whole-study findings and limits: The authors found no clinical or MRI feature associated with the multiple sclerosis repertoire cluster.

The CDR3 is 16 amino acids. The germline V gene has CDR1 MNHEY and CDR2 SVGEGT. V was trimmed by 0 bases and J by 0 bases, leaving 11 bases between them. The receptor comes from a young woman with multiple sclerosis. The J gene is TRBJ1-1, the V gene TRBV6-2 or TRBV6-3; D not resolved. Sequences were obtained from CD4+ T cells from blood. The chain's CDR3 is CASSYSLNLLNTEAFF. CDR3 nucleotide sequence: TGTGCCAGCAGTTACTCATTGAACCTTTTGAACACTGAAGCTTTCTTT.